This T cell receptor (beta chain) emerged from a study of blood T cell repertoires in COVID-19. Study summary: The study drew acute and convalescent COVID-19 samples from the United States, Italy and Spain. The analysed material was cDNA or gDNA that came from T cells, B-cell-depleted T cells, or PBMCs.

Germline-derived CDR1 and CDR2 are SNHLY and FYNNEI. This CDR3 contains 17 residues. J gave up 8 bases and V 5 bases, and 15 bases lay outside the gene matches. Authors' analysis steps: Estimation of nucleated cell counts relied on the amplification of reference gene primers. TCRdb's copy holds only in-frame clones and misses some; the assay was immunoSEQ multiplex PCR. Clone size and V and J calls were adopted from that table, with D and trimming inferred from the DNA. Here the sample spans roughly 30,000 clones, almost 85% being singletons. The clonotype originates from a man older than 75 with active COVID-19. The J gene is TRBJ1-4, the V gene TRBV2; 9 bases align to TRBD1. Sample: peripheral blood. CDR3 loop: CASSPTSKQGAGEKLFF. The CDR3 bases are TGTGCCAGCAGTCCCACCTCCAAACAGGGGGCGGGAGAAAAACTGTTTTTT.